This TCR beta chain is drawn from a study of T cell changes during pregnancy in multiple sclerosis. The V and J ends lost 0 bases and 9 bases respectively, with 15 bases between them. The V gene's germline CDR1 is KGHSH and CDR2 LQKENI. The CDR3 has 15 residues. The repertoire was sequenced with immunoSEQ multiplex PCR; TCRdb's copy has only in-frame clones and lacks some. The sample holds 30,000 or so clones, 80% to 90% seen once. Specimen: CD4+ T cells from peripheral blood mononuclear cells, collected in the second trimester of pregnancy. This clonotype originated in a female donor with multiple sclerosis, enrolled in a pregnancy study. The chain joins TRBV18 to TRBJ2-1; D is perhaps TRBD1 (6 bases). The CDR3 loop reads CASSPPITGFLEQFF. CDR3 coding DNA: TGTGCCAGCTCACCACCGATAACAGGGTTTCTTGAGCAGTTCTTC.